The clone carrying this T cell receptor (beta chain) was detected only once. This specimen belongs to a study of blood T cell repertoires in COVID-19. Overall study context: Samples taken during acute and convalescent COVID-19 were collected in the United States, Italy and Spain. Sample material is recorded as cDNA or gDNA derived from T cells, B-cell-depleted T cells, or PBMCs.

Trimming stripped 2 bases from V and 0 bases from J, with 13 bases between. This CDR3 has 17 residues. From germline, CDR1 is MNHEY and CDR2 SVGEGT. Original handling: Amplification from reference gene primers served as the basis for estimated nucleated cell counts. Clones were sequenced by immunoSEQ multiplex PCR, and TCRdb holds only the in-frame ones, with some missing. V, J and clone size are those of that table, while D and trimming were read from the DNA. The data hold 56,000 or so clones, with just over 85% observed a single time. V gene TRBV6-2 or TRBV6-3 combines with J gene TRBJ1-4; TRBD1 is a possible D gene (6 bases). Source material: peripheral blood. This TCR was sampled from an elderly woman with active COVID-19. CDR3 sequence reads: CASSYARYRATNEKLFF. For the CDR3, the DNA is TGTGCCAGCAGTTACGCGCGCTACAGGGCAACTAATGAAAAACTGTTTTTT.